These 14 T cell receptor beta chains share one sample of origin, sequenced in a study of blood T cell repertoires in COVID-19. Method: immunoSEQ multiplex PCR; TCRdb's copy keeps in-frame clones and lacks some. The data contain approximately 170,000 clones, about 85% of them singletons. The specimen sequenced was peripheral blood. The origin of the receptors is an elderly man with COVID-19, enrolled during active disease.

J is TRBJ1-2 and V is TRBV28; D remains ambiguous. This CDR3 contains 14 residues. Trimming shortened V by 6 bases and J by 0 bases, and 11 bases separated the two germline ends. Per germline, CDR1 MDHEN and CDR2 SYDVKM. CDR3: CASRSSVSNYGYTF. CDR3 coding DNA: TGTGCCAGCAGATCAAGCGTATCTAACTATGGCTACACCTTC.

The chain is built from TRBV5-6 and TRBJ2-7, with TRBD1 matching 10 bases. The V gene end was trimmed by 4 bases and the J gene end by 0 bases; junction bases not matched to a gene: 10. The CDR3 is 17 amino acids. The V gene's germline CDR1 is SGHDT and CDR2 YYEEEE. CDR3 in DNA: TGTGCCAGCAGCGCCGGGACAGGGGCAAAAAGCTCCTACGAGCAGTACTTC. This encodes CASSAGTGAKSSYEQYF.

V gene TRBV7-2 combines with J gene TRBJ2-7; 7 positions agree with TRBD1. The V gene's germline CDR1 is SGHTA and CDR2 FQGNSA. The CDR3 sequence is 14 residues long. V shed 1 base and J 2 bases; nucleotides not matched to a gene: 2. The CDR3 sequence is CASSLDRGTYEQYF. The CDR3 bases are TGTGCCAGCAGCTTAGACAGGGGAACCTACGAGCAGTACTTC. The variable domain in full, with the rest retrieved from reference TRBV7-2 and TRBJ2-7, is GAGVSQSPSNKVTEKGKDVELRCDPISGHTALYWYRQSLGQGLEFLIYFQGNSAPDKSGLPSDRFSAERTGGSVSTLTIQRTQQEDSAVYLCASSLDRGTYEQYFGPGTRLTVT.

The rearrangement uses TRBV15 and TRBJ1-3; weak D call: TRBD1 (6 bases). The length of the CDR3 is 15 residues. Germline CDR1 reads LNHNV; CDR2 reads YYDKDF (reference sequence). Trimming removed 1 base from V and 3 bases from J, with 10 bases in between. The CDR3 sequence: CATSRAGTLGNTIYF. The DNA of the CDR3 is TGTGCCACCAGCAGAGCCGGGACACTTGGAAACACCATATATTTT. The full variable domain, with the rest looked up from reference TRBV15 and TRBJ1-3, is DAMVIQNPRYQVTQFGKPVTLSCSQTLNHNVMYWYQQKSSQAPKLLFHYYDKDFNNEADTPDNFQSRRPNTSFCFLDIRSPGLGDTAMYLCATSRAGTLGNTIYFGEGSWLTVV.

The J gene is TRBJ1-5, the V gene TRBV3-1 (or the pseudogene TRBV3-2); 8 nucleotides agree with TRBD1. The CDR3 runs 15 residues. With 5 bases clipped from V and 0 bases from J, the junction kept 3 bases outside the gene matches. In germline, CDR1 is LGHDT, CDR2 YNNKEL (reference sequence). CDR3 coding DNA: TGTGCCAGCAGCTCGACAGGGGTTAGCAATCAGCCCCAGCATTTT. Encoded protein: CASSSTGVSNQPQHF.

The chain combines TRBV18 with TRBJ1-2; 9 bases line up with TRBD1. The CDR3 is made up of 16 amino acids. Germline V lookup: CDR1 KGHSH, CDR2 LQKENI. With 0 bases clipped from V and 5 bases from J, the junction kept 7 bases outside the gene matches. Written as DNA, the CDR3 is TGTGCCAGCTCACCACCCGGGACAGGGAATTGGTATGGCTACACCTTC. Encoded protein: CASSPPGTGNWYGYTF.

The gene calls are TRBV6-1 and TRBJ1-2, with 10 bases lining up with TRBD1. CDR3 length equals 12 residues. The V segment lost 6 bases and the J segment 7 bases; nucleotides outside the gene matches: 2. Germline V gene lookup returns CDR1 MNHNS and CDR2 SASEGT. CDR3 amino acids: CASSRDRGGYTF. The CDR3, as DNA: TGTGCCAGCAGCCGGGACAGGGGTGGCTACACCTTC.

J is TRBJ2-1 and V is TRBV27; 8 nucleotides line up with TRBD1. The CDR3 covers 16 residues. CDR1 is MNHEY and CDR2 is SMNVEV in the germline V gene (reference sequence). V trimming: 2 bases; J trimming: 6 bases; junction bases outside the gene matches: 9. The CDR3 region is CASSLPRTGKGNEQFF. For the CDR3, the DNA is TGTGCCAGCAGTTTACCCCGGACAGGGAAGGGCAATGAGCAGTTCTTC.

The chain is built from TRBV7-2 and TRBJ2-3, with TRBD2 identical over 10 bases. In germline, CDR1 is SGHTA, CDR2 FQGNSA. This CDR3 spans 17 amino acids. Trimming removed 5 bases from V and 5 bases from J; junction bases left unmatched: 13. CDR3 amino acids: CASSASTSGSGKDTQYF. CDR3 in DNA: TGTGCCAGCAGCGCCTCGACTAGCGGGTCTGGCAAAGATACGCAGTATTTT.

This rearrangement joins TRBV6-5 to TRBJ1-5, with D unclear. This CDR3 has 12 residues. Looked up from germline, CDR1 is MNHEY and CDR2 is SVGAGI. V shed 6 bases and J shed 6 bases, with 9 bases lying between them. The CDR3 here is CASRVDFQPQHF. The CDR3, as DNA: TGTGCCAGCAGGGTGGACTTTCAGCCCCAGCATTTT.

V gene TRBV6-6 combines with J gene TRBJ1-3; D remains unclear. V lost 9 bases to trimming and J lost 2 bases, with 8 bases between them. The CDR3 loop spans 12 amino acids. The germline V gene encodes CDR1 MNHNY and CDR2 SVGAGI (reference sequence). The CDR3 nucleotides read TGTGCCAGACTACACACTGGAAACACCATATATTTT. It codes for CARLHTGNTIYF.

Comment on this clone: No conserved phenylalanine or tryptophan ends this CDR3, so it is likely a read error. The DNA is left out, because the CDR3 cannot be placed on it with certainty; the CDR3 is given as TCRdb lists it. The rearrangement uses TRBV2 and TRBJ2-3; no DNA check was done on the table's D call, TRBD2. From germline, CDR1 is SNHLY and CDR2 FYNNEI. From its first to its last residue, the CDR3 has 11 amino acids. This CDR3 is CASSSGGPSLK.

The chain is built from TRBV5-1 and TRBJ2-1, with D possibly matching TRBD2 (5 bases). Trimming cost V 0 bases and J 5 bases, with 21 bases left between them. Germline V CDR1 and CDR2: SGHRS, YFSETQ. The CDR3 spans 18 residues. The DNA of the CDR3 is TGCGCCAGCAGCTTGGCCCGGCCGGGGTCGAGTCCGAACAATGAGCAGTTCTTC. Translating gives CASSLARPGSSPNNEQFF.

The chain uses TRBV2 and TRBJ2-5, with D unresolved. V gave up 5 bases and J gave up 3 bases, with 7 bases separating them. The CDR3 sequence is 12 residues long. From germline, CDR1 is SNHLY and CDR2 FYNNEI. The DNA of the CDR3 is TGTGCCAGCAGTCGTGTTGAAGAGACCCAGTACTTC. Its translation: CASSRVEETQYF.